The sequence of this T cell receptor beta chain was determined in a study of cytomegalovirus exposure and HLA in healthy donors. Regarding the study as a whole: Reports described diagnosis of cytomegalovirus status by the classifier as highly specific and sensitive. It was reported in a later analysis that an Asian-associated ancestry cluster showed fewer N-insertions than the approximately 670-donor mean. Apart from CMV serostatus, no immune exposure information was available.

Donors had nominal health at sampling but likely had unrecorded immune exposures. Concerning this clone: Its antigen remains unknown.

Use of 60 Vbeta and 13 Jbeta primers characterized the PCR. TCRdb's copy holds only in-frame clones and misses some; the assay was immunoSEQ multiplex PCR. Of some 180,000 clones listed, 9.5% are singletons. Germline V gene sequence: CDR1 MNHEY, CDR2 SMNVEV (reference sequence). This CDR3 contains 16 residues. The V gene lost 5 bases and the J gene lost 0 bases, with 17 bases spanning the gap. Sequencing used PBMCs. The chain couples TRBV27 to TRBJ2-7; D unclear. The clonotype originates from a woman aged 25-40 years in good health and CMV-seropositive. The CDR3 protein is CASSADIRHRSYEQYF. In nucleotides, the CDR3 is TGTGCCAGCAGTGCTGACATCCGGCACCGCTCCTACGAGCAGTACTTC.